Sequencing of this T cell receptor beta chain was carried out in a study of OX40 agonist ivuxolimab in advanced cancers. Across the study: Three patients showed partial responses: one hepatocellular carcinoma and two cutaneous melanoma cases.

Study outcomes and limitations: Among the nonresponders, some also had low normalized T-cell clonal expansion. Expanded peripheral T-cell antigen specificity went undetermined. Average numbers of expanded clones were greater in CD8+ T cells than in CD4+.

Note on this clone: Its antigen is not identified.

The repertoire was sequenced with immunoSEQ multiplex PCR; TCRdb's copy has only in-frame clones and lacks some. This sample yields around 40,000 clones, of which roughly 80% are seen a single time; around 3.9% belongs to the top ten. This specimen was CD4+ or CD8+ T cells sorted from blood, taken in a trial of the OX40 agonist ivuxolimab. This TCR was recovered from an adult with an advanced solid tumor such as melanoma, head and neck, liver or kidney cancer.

The CDR3, as DNA: TGTGCCAGCAGCACCCGGGACAGATGGGAAACTTTCTTT. Its protein is CASSTRDRWETFF. The chain is built from TRBV5-8 and TRBJ1-1, with 7 positions matching TRBD1. With 4 bases clipped from V and 12 bases from J, the junction kept 12 bases outside the gene matches. There are 13 residues in the CDR3. Germline assignment: CDR1 SGHTS and CDR2 YDEGEE.